This TCR beta chain was sequenced for a study of blood T cell repertoires in COVID-19. Methods used by the authors: Reference gene primer amplification gave nucleated cell count estimates. Method: immunoSEQ multiplex PCR; TCRdb's copy keeps in-frame clones and lacks some. The DNA was the basis for D and trimming; V, J and clone size are from that table. The sample yields 250,000 to 300,000 clones, 75% to 90% seen once. The specimen was peripheral blood. The source of this sequence is a woman aged 70 to 79 with COVID-19, enrolled during active disease.

Written as DNA, the CDR3 is TGCGCCAGCAGCTTGGACCAGGGACAGATTAACTATGGCTACACCTTC. It codes for CASSLDQGQINYGYTF. The chain combines TRBV5-1 with TRBJ1-2, with 7 bases lining up with TRBD1. Germline CDR1 and CDR2: SGHRS and YFSETQ. This CDR3 is 16 amino acids long. V lost 0 bases and J lost 1; bases outside the gene matches: 6.